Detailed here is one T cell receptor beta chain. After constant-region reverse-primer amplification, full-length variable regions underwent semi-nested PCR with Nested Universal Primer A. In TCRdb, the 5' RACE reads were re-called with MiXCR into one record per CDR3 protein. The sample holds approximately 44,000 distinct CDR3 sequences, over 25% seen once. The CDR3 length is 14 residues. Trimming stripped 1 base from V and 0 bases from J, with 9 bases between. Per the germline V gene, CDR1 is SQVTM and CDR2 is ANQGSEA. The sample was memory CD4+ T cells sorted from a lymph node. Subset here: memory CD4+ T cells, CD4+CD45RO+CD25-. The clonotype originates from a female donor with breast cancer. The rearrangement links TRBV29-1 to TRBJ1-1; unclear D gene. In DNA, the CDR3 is TGCAGCGTTGAAGCAAGCGGGGTGAACACTGAAGCTTTCTTT. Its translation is CSVEASGVNTEAFF.